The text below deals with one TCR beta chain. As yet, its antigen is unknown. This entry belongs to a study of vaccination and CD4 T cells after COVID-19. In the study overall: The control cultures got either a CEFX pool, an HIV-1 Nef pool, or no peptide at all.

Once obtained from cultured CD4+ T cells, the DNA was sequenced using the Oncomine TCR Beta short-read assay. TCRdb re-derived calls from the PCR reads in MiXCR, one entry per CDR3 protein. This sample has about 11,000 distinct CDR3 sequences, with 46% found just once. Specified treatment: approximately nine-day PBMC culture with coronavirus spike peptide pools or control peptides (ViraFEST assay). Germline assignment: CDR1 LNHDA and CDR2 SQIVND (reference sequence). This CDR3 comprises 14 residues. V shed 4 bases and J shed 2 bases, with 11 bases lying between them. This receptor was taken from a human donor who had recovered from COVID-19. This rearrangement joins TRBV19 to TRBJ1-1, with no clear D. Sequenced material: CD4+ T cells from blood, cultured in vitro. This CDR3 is CASSKRAFNTEAFF. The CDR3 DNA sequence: TGTGCCAGTAGTAAGCGGGCCTTCAACACTGAAGCTTTCTTT.